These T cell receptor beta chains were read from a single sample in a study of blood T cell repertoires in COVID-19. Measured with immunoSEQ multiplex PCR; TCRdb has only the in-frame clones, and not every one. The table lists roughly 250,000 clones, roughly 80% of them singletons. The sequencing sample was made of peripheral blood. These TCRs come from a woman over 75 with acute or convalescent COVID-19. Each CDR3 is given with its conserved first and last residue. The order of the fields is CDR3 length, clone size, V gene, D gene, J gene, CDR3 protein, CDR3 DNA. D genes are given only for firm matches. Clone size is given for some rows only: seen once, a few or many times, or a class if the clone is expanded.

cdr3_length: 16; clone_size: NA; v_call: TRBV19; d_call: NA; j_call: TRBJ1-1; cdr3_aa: CASSAITGKGDTEAFF; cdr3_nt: TGTGCCAGTAGTGCCATAACAGGGAAAGGGGACACTGAAGCTTTCTTT
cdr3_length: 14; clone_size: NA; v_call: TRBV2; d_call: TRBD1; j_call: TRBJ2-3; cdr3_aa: CATHRDRSTDTQYF; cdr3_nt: TGTGCCACCCACCGGGACAGAAGCACAGATACGCAGTATTTT
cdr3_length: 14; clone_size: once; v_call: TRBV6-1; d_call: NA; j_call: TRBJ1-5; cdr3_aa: CASSEGRAGQPQHF; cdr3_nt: TGTGCCAGCAGTGAAGGCAGGGCCGGTCAGCCCCAGCATTTT
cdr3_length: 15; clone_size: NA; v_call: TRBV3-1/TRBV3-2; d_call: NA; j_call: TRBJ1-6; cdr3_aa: CASSQAGLGGSPLHF; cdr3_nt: TGTGCCAGCAGCCAGGCGGGTCTAGGAGGTTCACCCCTCCACTTT
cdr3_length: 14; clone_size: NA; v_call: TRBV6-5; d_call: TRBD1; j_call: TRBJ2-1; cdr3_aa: CASKTGQGRYEQFF; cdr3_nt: TGTGCCAGCAAGACGGGACAGGGTCGGTATGAGCAGTTCTTC
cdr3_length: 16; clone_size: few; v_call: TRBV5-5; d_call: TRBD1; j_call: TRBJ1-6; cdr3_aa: CASSWDRNRYNSPLHF; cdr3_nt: TGTGCCAGCAGCTGGGACAGGAATCGGTATAATTCACCCCTCCACTTT
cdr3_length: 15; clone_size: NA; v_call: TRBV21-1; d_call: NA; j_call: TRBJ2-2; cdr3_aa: CASSPHRGGTGELFF; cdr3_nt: TGTGCCAGCAGCCCCCACAGGGGAGGCACCGGGGAGCTGTTTTTT
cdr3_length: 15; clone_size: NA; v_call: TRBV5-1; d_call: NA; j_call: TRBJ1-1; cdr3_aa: CASSPDPQGNTEAFF; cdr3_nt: TGCGCCAGCAGCCCGGACCCCCAGGGGAACACTGAAGCTTTCTTT
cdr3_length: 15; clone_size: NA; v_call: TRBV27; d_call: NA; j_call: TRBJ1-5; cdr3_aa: CASSLSAGGNQPQHF; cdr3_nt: TGTGCCAGCAGTTTAAGTGCAGGGGGCAATCAGCCCCAGCATTTT
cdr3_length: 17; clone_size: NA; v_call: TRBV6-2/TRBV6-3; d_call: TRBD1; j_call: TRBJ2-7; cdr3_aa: CASSRPLPTGVKREQYF; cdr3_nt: TGTGCCAGCAGCCGACCCCTACCGACAGGGGTCAAGAGGGAGCAGTACTTC
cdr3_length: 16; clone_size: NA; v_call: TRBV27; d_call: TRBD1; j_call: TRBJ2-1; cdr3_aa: CASSLPRGQGYNEQFF; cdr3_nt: TGTGCCAGCAGTTTACCCAGGGGGCAAGGCTACAATGAGCAGTTCTTC
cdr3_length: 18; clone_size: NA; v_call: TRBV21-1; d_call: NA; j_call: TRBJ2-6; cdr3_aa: CASSKNWDRCSGANVLTF; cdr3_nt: TGTGCCAGCAGCAAAAATTGGGACAGGTGCTCTGGGGCCAACGTCCTGACTTTC
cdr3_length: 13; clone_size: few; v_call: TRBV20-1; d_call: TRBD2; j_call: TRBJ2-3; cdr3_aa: CSASRGGLDTQYF; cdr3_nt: TGCAGTGCTAGTCGGGGGGGATTGGATACGCAGTATTTT
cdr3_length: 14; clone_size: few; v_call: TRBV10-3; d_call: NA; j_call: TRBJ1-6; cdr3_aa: CAISDRSSNSPLHF; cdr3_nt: TGTGCCATCAGTGATAGAAGTAGTAATTCACCCCTCCACTTT
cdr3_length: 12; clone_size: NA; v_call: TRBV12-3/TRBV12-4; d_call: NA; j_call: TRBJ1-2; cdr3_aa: CASSLTTDGYTF; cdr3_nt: TGTGCCAGCAGTTTAACTACCGATGGCTACACCTTC
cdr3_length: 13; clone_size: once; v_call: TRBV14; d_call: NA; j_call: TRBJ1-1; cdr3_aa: CASSLGLNTEAFF; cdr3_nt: TGTGCCAGCAGCCTAGGACTTAACACTGAAGCTTTCTTT
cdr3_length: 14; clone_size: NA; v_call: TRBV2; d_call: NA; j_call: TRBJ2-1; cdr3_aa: CASKGSSSYNEQFF; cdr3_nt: TGTGCCAGCAAAGGGAGTAGCTCCTACAATGAGCAGTTCTTC
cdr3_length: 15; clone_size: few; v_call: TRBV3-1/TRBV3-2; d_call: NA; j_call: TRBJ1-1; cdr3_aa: CASSPRGRENTEAFF; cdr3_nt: TGTGCCAGCAGCCCCCGCGGGAGGGAAAACACTGAAGCTTTCTTT
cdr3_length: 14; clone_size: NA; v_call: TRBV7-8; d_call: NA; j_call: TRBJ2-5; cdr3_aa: CASSLGPGIETQYF; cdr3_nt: TGTGCCAGCAGCTTAGGGCCAGGGATTGAGACCCAGTACTTC
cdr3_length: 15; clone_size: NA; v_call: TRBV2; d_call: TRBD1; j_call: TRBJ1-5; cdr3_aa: CASSKDRGGNQPQHF; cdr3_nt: TGTGCCAGCAGTAAAGACAGGGGTGGGAATCAGCCCCAGCATTTT
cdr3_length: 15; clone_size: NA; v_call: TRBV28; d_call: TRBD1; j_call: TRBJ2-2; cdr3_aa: CASSLGQGNTGELFF; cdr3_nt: TGTGCCAGCAGTCTAGGACAGGGGAACACCGGAGAGCTGTTTTTT
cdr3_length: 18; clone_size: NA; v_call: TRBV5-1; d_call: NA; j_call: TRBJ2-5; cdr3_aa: CASSLAEVMGATGETQYF; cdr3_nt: TGCGCCAGCAGCTTGGCCGAGGTTATGGGGGCGACGGGAGAGACCCAGTACTTC
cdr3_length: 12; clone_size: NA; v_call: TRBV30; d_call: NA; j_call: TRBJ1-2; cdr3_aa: CAWSIQRYGYTF; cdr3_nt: TGTGCCTGGAGTATCCAGCGATATGGCTACACCTTC
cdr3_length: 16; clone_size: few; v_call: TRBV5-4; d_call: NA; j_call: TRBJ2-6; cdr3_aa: CASSLDLPAGANVLTF; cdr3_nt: TGTGCCAGCAGCCTAGACCTACCCGCCGGGGCCAACGTCCTGACTTTC
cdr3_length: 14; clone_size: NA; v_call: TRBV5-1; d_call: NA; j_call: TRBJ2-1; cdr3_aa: CASSLEPPYNEQFF; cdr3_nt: TGCGCCAGCAGCTTGGAGCCACCATACAATGAGCAGTTCTTC
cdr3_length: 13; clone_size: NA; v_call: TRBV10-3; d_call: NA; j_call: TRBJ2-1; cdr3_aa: CAISEVRYNEQFF; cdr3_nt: TGTGCCATCAGTGAGGTCCGGTACAATGAGCAGTTCTTC
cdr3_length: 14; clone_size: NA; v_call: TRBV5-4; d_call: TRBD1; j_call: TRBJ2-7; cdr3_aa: CASSRTGQTYEQYF; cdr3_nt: TGTGCCAGCAGCCGGACGGGACAGACCTACGAGCAGTACTTC
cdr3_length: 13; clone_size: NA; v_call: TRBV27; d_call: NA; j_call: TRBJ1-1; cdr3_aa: CASSLVRGSEAFF; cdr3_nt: TGTGCCAGCAGTTTAGTCAGGGGCTCTGAAGCTTTCTTT